The clone carrying this T cell receptor (beta chain) has a handful of counts. Its matching antigen is unknown. These data belong to a study of T cells in Graves' hyperthyroidism and ophthalmopathy. Germline CDR1 reads MNHNS; CDR2 reads SASEGT. V gave up 8 bases and J gave up 1 base, with 17 bases separating them. This CDR3 has 16 amino acids. The study, taken as a whole, reports: Among thyroid clonotypes expanded above 0.001, most also appeared in blood.

Graves' hyperthyroidism was deemed stable given no ophthalmopathy progression within 18 months. Each 10 ml fresh peripheral blood draw supplied the PBMCs. The investigators amplified TCR beta CDR3 regions from RNA transcripts. The HTBI primer set drove a first-round RT-PCR of the TCR CDR3. TCRdb re-derived calls from the multiplex PCR reads in MiXCR, one entry per CDR3 protein. The sample contains roughly 300,000 distinct CDR3 sequences, about 18% of which appear only once. The chain has TRBV6-1 and TRBJ2-2, with a possible D match to TRBD2 (5 bases). Sequencing was carried out using blood. The receptor's source is a woman aged 45 to 65 with Graves' hyperthyroidism. DNA of the CDR3: TGTGCCAGCGGCGACTATGGATTTTGGAACACCGGGGAGCTGTTTTTT. It is translated as CASGDYGFWNTGELFF.